These 26 T cell receptor beta chains were sequenced from one sample in a study of graft-versus-host responses after intestinal transplantation. These receptors have no known antigen. Clones were read by immunoSEQ multiplex PCR, and TCRdb kept only the in-frame ones, dropping some. Among 60,000 to 75,000 clones listed, around 89% were seen once. Specimen: unstimulated CD8+ T cells sorted from spleen or lymph node cells, collected before intestinal transplant. These receptors all stem from a human donor who received an intestinal transplant.

The rearrangement uses TRBV5-6 and TRBJ2-3; 9 bases are a match to TRBD2. This CDR3 is built from 16 residues. V lost 0 bases to trimming and J lost 7 bases; unmatched junction nucleotides: 9. Germline CDR1 SGHDT, CDR2 YYEEEE. CDR3 in DNA: TGTGCCAGCAGCTTGGGAGCGGGGGGAACCAGGAATACGCAGTATTTT. It specifies CASSLGAGGTRNTQYF.

The chain uses TRBV9 and TRBJ2-7, with 10 bases matching TRBD2. With 3 bases clipped from V and 3 bases from J, the junction kept 3 bases outside the gene matches. This CDR3 spans 14 amino acids. Germline CDR1 SGDLS, CDR2 YYNGEE. The CDR3 protein is CASSALAGGYEQYF. In DNA form, the CDR3 reads TGTGCCAGCAGCGCGTTAGCGGGAGGCTACGAGCAGTACTTC.

This chain links TRBV7-9 with TRBJ1-5; no clear D. From germline, CDR1 is SEHNR and CDR2 FQNEAQ (reference sequence). This CDR3 spans 15 amino acids. V was shortened by 4 bases and J by 1 base, with 11 bases between the two germline ends. The CDR3 spells CASSSGQTSNQPQHF. CDR3 coding DNA: TGTGCCAGCAGCTCTGGGCAAACGAGCAATCAGCCCCAGCATTTT.

This rearrangement joins TRBV6-5 to TRBJ2-3; TRBD1 matches at 7 bases. Germline V gives CDR1 MNHEY, CDR2 SVGAGI. CDR3 length: 16 amino acids. Trimming at V came to 0 bases and at J to 1 base, leaving 4 bases not matched to a gene. CDR3 protein: CASSYSAGQGTDTQYF. The CDR3, as DNA: TGTGCCAGCAGTTACTCGGCCGGACAGGGCACAGATACGCAGTATTTT.

The sample holds a few counts of this clone. The V and J genes are TRBV6-5 and TRBJ1-3; no reliable D call. V was shortened by 5 bases and J by 0 bases, with 11 bases between the two germline ends. The CDR3 extends over 15 amino acids. CDR1 MNHEY and CDR2 SVGAGI come from the germline V gene. The CDR3 here is CASSGDGGSGNTIYF. For the CDR3, the DNA is TGTGCCAGCAGTGGCGACGGAGGCTCTGGAAACACCATATATTTT.

The chain carries TRBV7-9 and TRBJ1-2; weak D call: TRBD1 (5 bases). From germline, CDR1 is SEHNR and CDR2 FQNEAQ (reference sequence). The CDR3 has 15 amino acids. V was clipped by 5 bases and J by 3 bases, with 16 bases between them. In DNA, the CDR3 is TGTGCCAGCAGCGACGCAAGGGGTCGGTACTATGGCTACACCTTC. Its translation is CASSDARGRYYGYTF.

The rearrangement joins TRBV14 to TRBJ2-7; tentative D call: TRBD2 (7 bases). This CDR3 contains 15 residues. Germline CDR1 is SGHDN and CDR2 is FVKESK. V lost 0 bases to trimming and J lost 3 bases, with 12 bases between them. The CDR3 DNA sequence: TGTGCCAGCAGCCAAGAGATAGGGGGGGTCTACGAGCAGTACTTC. This sequence encodes CASSQEIGGVYEQYF.

The rearrangement joins TRBV5-1 to TRBJ2-1; 7 bases agree with TRBD2. The germline gives CDR1 SGHRS, CDR2 YFSETQ. CDR3 size: 18 residues. The junction had 12 bases not matched to a gene; V was cut back by 0 bases and J by 3 bases. The CDR3 DNA reads as TGCGCCAGCAGCTTGGAGCGGGACCGGGAGGAAGTCTACAATGAGCAGTTCTTC. Protein sequence: CASSLERDREEVYNEQFF.

This rearrangement joins TRBV27 to TRBJ2-7; 12 bases line up with TRBD2. CDR3 length equals 16 residues. The V gene end was trimmed by 4 bases and the J gene end by 4 bases; junction bases not matched to a gene: 8. In germline, CDR1 is MNHEY, CDR2 SMNVEV (reference sequence). CDR3 nucleotide sequence: TGTGCCAGCAGTTCCCACCCTAGCGGGGGGGCGTACGAGCAGTACTTC. Translated: CASSSHPSGGAYEQYF.

V gene TRBV6-1 combines with J gene TRBJ1-1, with D maybe TRBD1 (6 bases). Germline values: CDR1 MNHNS, CDR2 SASEGT. This CDR3 is built from 15 residues. Trimming took 6 bases from V and 11 from J, leaving 25 bases between them. The CDR3: CASRDIAYAGVKAFF. The DNA of the CDR3 is TGTGCCAGCAGAGATATCGCCTACGCAGGGGTTAAGGCTTTCTTT.

This chain links TRBV4-1 with TRBJ2-3, with 12 nucleotides matching TRBD2. This CDR3 comprises 17 residues. V shed 4 bases, J shed 2 bases, and the junction held 7 bases outside the gene matches. CDR1 and CDR2 (germline): MGHRA, YSYEKL. The DNA of the CDR3 is TGCGCCAGCAGCCTGAAGACTAGCGGGGGACCCACAGATACGCAGTATTTT. Amino acid sequence: CASSLKTSGGPTDTQYF.

This chain uses TRBV6-1 with TRBJ1-4; no definite D call. Germline assignment: CDR1 MNHNS and CDR2 SASEGT. The CDR3 covers 12 residues. The V end lost 6 bases, the J end lost 6 bases, and 8 bases lay between the germline ends. This chain's CDR3 is CASREADEKLFF. Here the CDR3 DNA reads TGTGCCAGCAGGGAGGCGGATGAAAAACTGTTTTTT.

This chain uses TRBV11-2 with TRBJ2-7; D ambiguous. The CDR3 covers 15 residues. The ends were cut back, 1 base at V and 1 base at J, with 11 bases in the middle. Germline V CDR1 and CDR2: SGHAT, FQNNGV. DNA of the CDR3: TGTGCCAGCAGCTTAGTGCTGGGCTCTTCCTACGAGCAGTACTTC. The encoded protein is CASSLVLGSSYEQYF. Based on the CDR3 plus reference TRBV11-2 and TRBJ2-7, the full variable domain is EAGVAQSPRYKIIEKRQSVAFWCNPISGHATLYWYQQILGQGPKLLIQFQNNGVVDDSQLPKDRFSAERLKGVDSTLKIQPAKLEDSAVYLCASSLVLGSSYEQYFGPGTRLTVT.

The rearrangement joins TRBV28 to TRBJ2-5, with 11 positions matching TRBD2. The CDR3 sequence is 14 residues long. J was trimmed by 2 bases and V by 9 bases; bases with no gene match: 5. Germline lookup yields CDR1 MDHEN and CDR2 SYDVKM. CDR3 nucleotide sequence: TGTGCCAGTAAGCTAGCGGGGGGACAAGAGACCCAGTACTTC. Amino acids: CASKLAGGQETQYF.

The chain employs TRBV6-1 and TRBJ1-5; 7 positions match TRBD1. Unmatched junction bases numbered 8, after V lost 10 bases and J lost 2 bases. CDR1 and CDR2 (germline): MNHNS, SASEGT. This CDR3 is 14 amino acids long. The CDR3 here is CATRRGIGNQPQHF. The CDR3 nucleotides are TGTGCCACCCGCAGGGGGATCGGCAATCAGCCCCAGCATTTT.

The rearrangement links TRBV13 to TRBJ2-7, with D possibly matching TRBD2 (6 bases). CDR3 length: 17 amino acids. Trimming shortened V by 2 bases and J by 2 bases, and 19 bases separated the two germline ends. CDR1 is PRHDT, CDR2 FYEKMQ, per germline (reference sequence). The CDR3 DNA follows: TGTGCCAGCAGCTTATGGCCCTCGGCGGGACCCCCCTACGAGCAGTACTTC. The encoded protein is CASSLWPSAGPPYEQYF.

This clone came up once. V usage is TRBV28 and J usage is TRBJ1-2; 7 positions match TRBD1. CDR1 is MDHEN, CDR2 SYDVKM, per germline. This CDR3 comprises 16 residues. J lost 2 bases, V lost 7 bases, and 13 bases had no gene match. CDR3 sequence: CASTTRPGQRNYGYTF. The CDR3 coding sequence is TGTGCCAGCACCACCCGGCCGGGACAGAGGAACTATGGCTACACCTTC.

The V call is TRBV28, the J call TRBJ2-2, with 9 bases lining up with TRBD1. The V segment lost 4 bases and the J segment 3 bases; nucleotides outside the gene matches: 3. CDR1 is MDHEN, CDR2 SYDVKM, per germline. The CDR3 contains 15 residues. The CDR3 protein is CASSSGTGYTGELFF. The CDR3 DNA reads TGTGCCAGCAGTTCCGGGACAGGGTACACCGGGGAGCTGTTTTTT.

This chain links TRBV6-4 with TRBJ2-1, with TRBD2 identical over 7 bases. CDR3 size: 14 residues. The germline gives CDR1 MRHNA, CDR2 SNTAGT. After removal of 4 bases from V and 8 bases from J, the junction contained 8 bases not matched to a gene. CDR3 sequence (DNA): TGTGCCAGCAGTGCCTACGCGGGAGAGTATGAGCAGTTCTTC. This sequence encodes CASSAYAGEYEQFF.

The rearrangement links TRBV27 to TRBJ2-1; D ambiguous. CDR3 length: 15 amino acids. Trimming cost V 5 bases and J 3 bases, with 14 bases left between them. Germline CDR1 reads MNHEY; CDR2 reads SMNVEV (reference sequence). CDR3 coding DNA: TGTGCCAGCAGTCCCTATCGAAGACTCTACAATGAGCAGTTCTTC. It codes for CASSPYRRLYNEQFF.

This chain joins TRBV28 and TRBJ2-7; perhaps TRBD1 as D (5 bases). Trimming stripped 2 bases from V and 3 bases from J, with 14 bases between. This CDR3 region has 15 residues. Germline V gene data show CDR1 as MDHEN and CDR2 as SYDVKM. CDR3 amino acids: CASSLVRFRGYEQYF. The CDR3, as DNA: TGTGCCAGCAGTTTAGTCCGGTTTAGGGGCTACGAGCAGTACTTC.

The rearrangement joins TRBV11-2 to TRBJ2-7; D uncertain. The V end was cut by 3 bases, the J end by 2 bases, with 14 bases between. In germline, CDR1 is SGHAT, CDR2 FQNNGV. The CDR3 is 15 residues long. The CDR3 region has the DNA TGTGCCAGCAGCTTGGCGGCGGAAAACCCCTACGAGCAGTACTTC. Translating gives CASSLAAENPYEQYF.

The CDR3 nucleotides read TGTGCCAGCAGTTACTCGCGGCAGGGGGAGGAAAAACTGTTTTTT. Amino acid sequence: CASSYSRQGEEKLFF. The chain carries TRBV6-5 and TRBJ1-4, with 7 nucleotides matching TRBD1. V trimming: 0 bases; J trimming: 8 bases; junction bases outside the gene matches: 6. The CDR3 sequence is 15 residues long. Germline CDR1 MNHEY, CDR2 SVGAGI.

The rearrangement uses TRBV11-2 and TRBJ2-3, with a possible D match to TRBD2 (6 bases). The CDR3 has 15 residues. Trimming shortened V by 5 bases and J by 6 bases, and 18 bases separated the two germline ends. Germline values: CDR1 SGHAT, CDR2 FQNNGV. The CDR3 DNA follows: TGTGCCAGCAGCCCGGGGACTGTAAGAACGGATACGCAGTATTTT. Translation gives CASSPGTVRTDTQYF.

V and J are TRBV6-5 and TRBJ1-1; a weak D match, TRBD1 (6 bases). CDR3 length: 13 residues. From germline, CDR1 is MNHEY and CDR2 SVGAGI. V was clipped by 8 bases and J by 4 bases, with 14 bases between them. The CDR3 nucleotides read TGTGCCAGCGGTTCGGGACACCTCACTGAAGCTTTCTTT. It codes for CASGSGHLTEAFF.

This chain links TRBV29-1 with TRBJ1-2; possible D gene TRBD1, 5 bases. V was clipped by 6 bases and J by 1 base, with 12 bases between them. The CDR3 loop spans 13 amino acids. From germline, CDR1 is SQVTM and CDR2 ANQGSEA. CDR3 sequence reads: CSVSGGDNYGYTF. DNA of the CDR3: TGCAGCGTATCCGGGGGGGATAACTATGGCTACACCTTC.